The clone carrying this T cell receptor (beta chain) was counted between two and nine times. Its specificity is unknown. TCRdb fed the reads into MiXCR, producing one record per CDR3 protein. The data contain 510,000 or so distinct CDR3 sequences, approximately 26% of them singletons. This record belongs to a study of T cell repertoires in cytomegalovirus infection. Study observations and caveats: People with CMV and the relevant HLA were identified by cumulative public TCR beta family frequency.

This CDR3 region has 16 residues. The ends lost 7 bases at V and 5 bases at J; junction bases unmatched: 12. In germline, CDR1 is MNHEY, CDR2 SVGEGT. The sample was PBMCs. The receptor was derived from a human donor in good health (CMV status not recorded). Some clones in this sample may be carry-over from other donors' samples. The chain joins TRBV6-2 or TRBV6-3 to TRBJ2-2; 8 nucleotides line up with TRBD2. The CDR3: CASTSPGGRRTGELFF. The CDR3 coding sequence is TGTGCCAGCACCTCCCCCGGCGGGAGGCGTACCGGGGAGCTGTTTTTT.